This record concerns one T cell receptor beta chain sequence. There is no known antigen for this receptor. No much larger clone exists at a distance of one base, and base qualities are not known. Enrolling through a virtual design, the prospective study's participants ranged in age from about 18 to 89 years and lived across roughly 23 United States geographic areas. Cohort assignment in the prospective study relied on participant-reported clinical history from a screening survey and a study questionnaire. For ImmuneRACE Cohort 3, a participant was defined as recovered based on two consecutive negative NP/OP PCR tests, clearance by a healthcare professional, or resolution of symptoms. Mobile phlebotomists in the prospective study collected whole blood, serum and a nasopharyngeal or oropharyngeal swab from every participant. Participants in the prospective study had the option to provide additional blood draws and questionnaires over a 2-month period. Before DNA extraction, prospective study blood samples were shipped either frozen or at room temperature.

These data are taken from a study of blood T cell repertoires in COVID-19 (TCRdb year 2020). Study-wide context: The collaborator samples originated in the United States, Italy and Spain and spanned the acute and convalescent phases of COVID-19. The material from the prospective study consisted of cDNA or gDNA derived from T cells, B-cell-depleted T cells, or PBMCs. The dataset comprised deeply sampled blood TCRbeta repertoires from subjects exposed to, actively infected with, or recovered from COVID-19. A freely available public database, intended as a resource for researchers studying the immune response to SARS-CoV-2, is where the repertoires were released. The samples were drawn from two sources: the first 160 participants of the ongoing ImmuneRACE study, and 950 to 1,500 subjects contributed by 6 global collaborators. Nearly every sample came with metadata listing a de-identified subject ID, COVID-19 status, age in years and sex. Where HLA class I and class II types were available, the types were taken from metadata supplied by the sample provider, not from assay-based typing.

TCRbeta CDR3 regions were amplified from genomic DNA using the immunoSEQ Assay, a bias-controlled multiplex PCR. The authors' pipeline ran thus. The number of nucleated cells in each sample was estimated from the amplification of reference gene primers within the assay. To quantify the absolute abundance of each unique TCRbeta CDR3 rearrangement, sequence reads were collapsed and filtered. For each sample, productive Simpson clonality was calculated as the square root of Simpson's diversity index over productive rearrangements. What TCRdb holds here is the immuneACCESS table cut down to in-frame rearrangements. Part of the clones is not present; checked against another copy, under half of the missing clones reflect an unresolved V gene, and the others are unexplained. V, J and clone size reflect that table, while D and trimming were determined from the DNA. For this sample there are 200,000 to 300,000 clones; 86% appear just once. The ten most abundant clones make up around 2.1% of the sample.

The paper as a whole reports these results and caveats: The quantity of clinical and demographic metadata differed by source and by participant and was supplied without curation.

The TCR sequence derives from a woman in her forties or fifties who had recovered from COVID-19. Sequenced: PBMCs or T cells enriched from blood (not recorded which).

The CDR3 region has the sequence CASSLAYRGTQPQHF. The DNA reads as follows: TGTGCCAGCAGCCTCGCCTACAGGGGAACTCAGCCCCAGCATTTT. The chain is made from TRBV7-2 and TRBJ1-5; 7 nucleotides in the junction match TRBD1. V and J are trimmed by 5 bases and 6 bases, and the gene matches miss 10 bases of the junction. The CDR3 starts with the cysteine, ends with the phenylalanine, and has 15 residues. CDR3 DNA is the only sequence kept; it has 45 bases, read in frame from the first base. Taken from the germline V gene, the CDR1 and CDR2 loops are SGHTA and FQGNSA.